This TCR beta chain was observed in a study of regulatory T cells in long-lasting Graves disease. The authors built TCR beta libraries using iRepertoire HTBI primers and Arm-PCR of CDR3 regions. MiXCR, applied by TCRdb to the multiplex PCR reads, yields one record per CDR3 protein. The sample yields some 300,000 distinct CDR3 sequences, 22% seen once. The germline gives CDR1 LGHDT, CDR2 YNNKEL (reference sequence). This CDR3 region has 12 residues. V lost 3 bases, J lost 4 bases, and 7 bases lay in between. This clonotype was recorded once. It is likely a read error, because the conserved phenylalanine at the end of the CDR3 is missing. The time point was: persistent/refractory GD, antithyroid drugs over 5 years with positive TRAb. Making the TCR library involved RNA that had been extracted from PBMCs.

The J gene is TRBJ2-7, the V gene TRBV3-1; no clear D gene. This clonotype was sampled from a female donor with Graves disease. The sample here was peripheral blood mononuclear cells (PBMCs), taken when the disease was refractory, from a patient treated with antithyroid drugs. The CDR3 sequence: CASSQVEYEQYL. Written as DNA, the CDR3 is TGTGCCAGCAGCCAGGTTGAGTACGAGCAGTACCTC.